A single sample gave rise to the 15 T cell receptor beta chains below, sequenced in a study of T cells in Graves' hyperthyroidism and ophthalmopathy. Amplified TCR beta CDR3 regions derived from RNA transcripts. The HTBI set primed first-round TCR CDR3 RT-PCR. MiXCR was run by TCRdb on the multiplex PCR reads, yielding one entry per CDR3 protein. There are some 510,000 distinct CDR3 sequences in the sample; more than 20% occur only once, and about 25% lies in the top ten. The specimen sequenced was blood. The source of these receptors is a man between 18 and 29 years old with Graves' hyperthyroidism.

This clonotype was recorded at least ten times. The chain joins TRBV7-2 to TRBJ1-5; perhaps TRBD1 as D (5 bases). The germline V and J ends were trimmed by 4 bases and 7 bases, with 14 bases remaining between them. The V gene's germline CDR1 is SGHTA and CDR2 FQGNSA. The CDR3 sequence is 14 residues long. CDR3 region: CASSYGTKGQPQHF. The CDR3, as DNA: TGTGCCAGCAGCTATGGGACTAAGGGACAGCCCCAGCATTTT.

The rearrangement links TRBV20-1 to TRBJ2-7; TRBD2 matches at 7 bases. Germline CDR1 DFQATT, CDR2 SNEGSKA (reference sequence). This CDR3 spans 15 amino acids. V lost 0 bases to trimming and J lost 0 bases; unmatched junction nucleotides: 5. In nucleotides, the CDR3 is TGCAGTGCTAGAGATCAGCGGGGAAGCTCCTACGAGCAGTACTTC. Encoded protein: CSARDQRGSSYEQYF.

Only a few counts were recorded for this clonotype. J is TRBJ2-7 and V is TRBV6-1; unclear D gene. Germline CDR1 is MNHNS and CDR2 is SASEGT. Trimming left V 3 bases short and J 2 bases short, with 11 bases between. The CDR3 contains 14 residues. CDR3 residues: CASSDYFPTYEQYF. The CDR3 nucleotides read TGTGCCAGCAGTGATTACTTCCCCACCTACGAGCAGTACTTC.

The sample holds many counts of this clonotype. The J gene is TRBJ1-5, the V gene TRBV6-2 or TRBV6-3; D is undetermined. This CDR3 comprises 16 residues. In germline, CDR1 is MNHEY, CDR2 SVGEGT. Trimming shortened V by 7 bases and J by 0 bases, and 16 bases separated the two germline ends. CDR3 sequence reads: CASKPRGSPSNQPQHF. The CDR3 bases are TGTGCCAGCAAACCTCGAGGGAGCCCTAGCAATCAGCCCCAGCATTTT.

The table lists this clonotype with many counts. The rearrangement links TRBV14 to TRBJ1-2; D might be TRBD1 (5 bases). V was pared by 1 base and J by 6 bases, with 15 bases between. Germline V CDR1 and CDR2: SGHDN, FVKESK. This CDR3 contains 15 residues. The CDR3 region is CASSQVQGSQDGYTF. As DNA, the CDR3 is TGTGCCAGCAGCCAAGTTCAGGGATCCCAGGATGGCTACACCTTC.

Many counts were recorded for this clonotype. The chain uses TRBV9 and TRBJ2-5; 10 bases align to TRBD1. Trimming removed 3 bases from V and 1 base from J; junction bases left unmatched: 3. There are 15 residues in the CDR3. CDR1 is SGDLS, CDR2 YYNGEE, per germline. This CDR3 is CASSDGTGAQETQYF. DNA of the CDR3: TGTGCCAGCAGCGACGGGACAGGGGCCCAAGAGACCCAGTACTTC.

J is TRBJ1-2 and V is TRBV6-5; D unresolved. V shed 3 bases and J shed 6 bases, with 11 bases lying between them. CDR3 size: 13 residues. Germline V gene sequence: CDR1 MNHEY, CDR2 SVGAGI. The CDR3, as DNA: TGTGCCAGCAGTTATGGTTCGGCGGATGGCTACACCTTC. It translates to CASSYGSADGYTF.

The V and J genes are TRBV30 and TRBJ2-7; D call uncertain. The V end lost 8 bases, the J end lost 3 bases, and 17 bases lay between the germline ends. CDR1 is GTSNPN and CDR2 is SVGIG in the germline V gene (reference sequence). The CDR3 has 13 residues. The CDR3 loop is CALDERLSYEQYF. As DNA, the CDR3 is TGTGCCCTGGATGAACGGCTCAGCTACGAGCAGTACTTC. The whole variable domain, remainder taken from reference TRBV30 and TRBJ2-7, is SQTIHQWPATLVQPVGSPLSLECTVEGTSNPNLYWYRQAAGRGLQLLFYSVGIGQISSEVPQNLSASRPQDRQFILSSKKLLLSDSGFYLCALDERLSYEQYFGPGTRLTVT.

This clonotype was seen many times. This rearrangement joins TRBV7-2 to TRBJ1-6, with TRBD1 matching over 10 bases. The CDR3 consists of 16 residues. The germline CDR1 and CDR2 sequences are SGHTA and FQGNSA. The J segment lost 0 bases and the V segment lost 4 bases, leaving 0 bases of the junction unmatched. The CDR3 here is CASSWTGGSYNSPLHF. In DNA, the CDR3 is TGTGCCAGCAGCTGGACAGGGGGCTCCTATAATTCACCCCTCCACTTT. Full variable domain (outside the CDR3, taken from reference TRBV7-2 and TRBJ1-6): GAGVSQSPSNKVTEKGKDVELRCDPISGHTALYWYRQSLGQGLEFLIYFQGNSAPDKSGLPSDRFSAERTGGSVSTLTIQRTQQEDSAVYLCASSWTGGSYNSPLHFGNGTRLTVT.

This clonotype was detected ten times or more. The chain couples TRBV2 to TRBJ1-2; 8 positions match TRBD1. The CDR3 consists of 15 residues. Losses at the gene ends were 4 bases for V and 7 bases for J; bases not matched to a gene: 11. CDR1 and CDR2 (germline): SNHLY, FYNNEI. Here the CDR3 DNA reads TGTGCCAGCAGTGCGGGCTTCCAGGGGGCTGCTGGCTACACCTTC. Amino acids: CASSAGFQGAAGYTF.

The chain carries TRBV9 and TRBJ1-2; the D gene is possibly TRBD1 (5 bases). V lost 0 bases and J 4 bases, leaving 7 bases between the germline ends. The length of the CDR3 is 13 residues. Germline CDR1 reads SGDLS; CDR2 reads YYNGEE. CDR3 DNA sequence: TGTGCCAGCAGCGTAGCTACAGGCTATGGCTACACCTTC. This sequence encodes CASSVATGYGYTF.

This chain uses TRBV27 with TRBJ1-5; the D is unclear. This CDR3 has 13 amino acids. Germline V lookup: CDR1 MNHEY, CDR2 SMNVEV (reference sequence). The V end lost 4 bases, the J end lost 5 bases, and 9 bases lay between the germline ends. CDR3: CASSYGPDQPQHF. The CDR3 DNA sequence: TGTGCCAGCAGTTACGGGCCAGATCAGCCCCAGCATTTT.

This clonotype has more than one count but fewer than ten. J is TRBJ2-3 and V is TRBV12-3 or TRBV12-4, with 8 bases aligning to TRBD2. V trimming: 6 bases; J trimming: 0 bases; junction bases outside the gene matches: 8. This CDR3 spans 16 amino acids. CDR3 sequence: CASSLLAEPSTDTQYF. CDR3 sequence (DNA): TGTGCCAGCAGCTTACTAGCGGAACCTAGCACAGATACGCAGTATTTT.

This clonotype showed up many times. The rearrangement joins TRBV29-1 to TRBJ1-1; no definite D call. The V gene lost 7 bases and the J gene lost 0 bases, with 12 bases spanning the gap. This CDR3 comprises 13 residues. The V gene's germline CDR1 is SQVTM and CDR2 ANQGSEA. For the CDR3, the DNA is TGCAGCGGAGACGGATCCATGAACACTGAAGCTTTCTTT. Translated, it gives CSGDGSMNTEAFF.

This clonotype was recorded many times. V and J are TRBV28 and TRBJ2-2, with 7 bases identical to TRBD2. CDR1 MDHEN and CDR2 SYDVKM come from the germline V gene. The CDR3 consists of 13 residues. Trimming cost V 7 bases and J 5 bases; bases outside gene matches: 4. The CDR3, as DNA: TGTGCCAGCACCTGGGAGGGGACCGGGGAGCTGTTTTTT. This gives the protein CASTWEGTGELFF. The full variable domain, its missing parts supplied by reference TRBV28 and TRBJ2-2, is DVKVTQSSRYLVKRTGEKVFLECVQDMDHENMFWYRQDPGLGLRLIYFSYDVKMKEKGDIPEGYSVSREKKERFSLILESASTNQTSMYLCASTWEGTGELFFGEGSRLTVL.